One and the same sample provided the 10 T cell receptor beta chains below, sequenced in a study of T cell repertoires in cytomegalovirus infection. TCRdb ran MiXCR on the reads and lists one entry per CDR3 protein. This table has some 600,000 distinct CDR3 sequences, around 24% appearing once. Sequenced input: CD8+ T cells from PBMCs. The receptors originated from a human donor in good health (CMV status not recorded). Some clones in this sample may be carry-over from other donors' samples.

The sample holds a few counts of this clonotype. The rearrangement links TRBV20-1 to TRBJ2-3, with D perhaps matching TRBD2 (6 bases). Trimming cost V 3 bases and J 2 bases, with 21 bases left between them. The CDR3 has 17 amino acids. Germline values: CDR1 DFQATT, CDR2 SNEGSKA (reference sequence). CDR3 protein: CSARRTAGTEFTDTQYF. CDR3 DNA: TGCAGTGCTAGGCGGACTGCCGGGACTGAGTTCACAGATACGCAGTATTTT.

The chain recombines TRBV20-1 with TRBJ2-5, with D perhaps being TRBD1 or TRBD2 (6 bases each). V dropped 0 bases and J dropped 4 bases, with 12 bases sitting between them. This CDR3 is 14 amino acids long. Looked up from germline, CDR1 is DFQATT and CDR2 is SNEGSKA (reference sequence). CDR3 amino acids: CSARDGEGGETQYF. CDR3 sequence (DNA): TGCAGTGCTAGAGATGGCGAGGGGGGAGAGACCCAGTACTTC.

This clonotype was seen only a few times. The rearrangement links TRBV20-1 to TRBJ2-2, with D perhaps matching TRBD1 or TRBD2 (5 bases each). This CDR3 is 14 amino acids long. Germline-derived CDR1 and CDR2 are DFQATT and SNEGSKA (reference sequence). V lost 5 bases to trimming and J lost 2 bases, with 12 bases between them. CDR3 nucleotides: TGCAGTGCTTTCCGGGACCCTAACACCGGGGAGCTGTTTTTT. It is translated as CSAFRDPNTGELFF.

The chain recombines TRBV6-2 or TRBV6-3 with TRBJ2-2, with 7 bases aligning to TRBD2. V lost 7 bases and J lost 7; bases outside the gene matches: 9. Germline values: CDR1 MNHEY, CDR2 SVGEGT. The CDR3 is 14 amino acids. The DNA for the CDR3 is TGTGCCAGCAACTACGGGAGGCCCAGCGGGGAGCTGTTTTTT. Its protein is CASNYGRPSGELFF.

This clonotype was recorded a few times. The J gene is TRBJ1-4, the V gene TRBV7-9; D is unresolved. The CDR3 covers 11 residues. The germline CDR1 and CDR2 sequences are SEHNR and FQNEAQ (reference sequence). V lost 4 bases and J 7 bases, leaving 4 bases between the germline ends. DNA for the CDR3: TGTGCCAGCAGCTGGGTTGAAAAACTGTTTTTT. This sequence encodes CASSWVEKLFF.

This chain uses TRBV29-1 with TRBJ2-7; a weak D match, TRBD1 (5 bases). Trimming shortened V by 6 bases and J by 1 base, and 13 bases separated the two germline ends. This CDR3 is 13 amino acids long. In germline, CDR1 is SQVTM, CDR2 ANQGSEA. CDR3 amino acids: CSVPMDNSYEQYF. For the CDR3, the DNA is TGCAGCGTACCGATGGACAATTCCTACGAGCAGTACTTC.

The V call is TRBV6-5, the J call TRBJ1-1; D not resolved. Germline CDR1 is MNHEY and CDR2 is SVGAGI. V dropped 0 bases and J dropped 1 base, with 9 bases sitting between them. The CDR3 is 15 residues long. The CDR3 nucleotides read TGTGCCAGCAGTTACTCGAGAGTTTCGAACACTGAAGCTTTCTTT. Amino acid sequence: CASSYSRVSNTEAFF.

This clonotype was counted ten times or more. This chain joins TRBV6-2 or TRBV6-3 and TRBJ1-5, with 7 bases that match TRBD1. The V and J ends lost 6 bases and 4 bases, in that order; junction bases with no gene match: 18. Germline loops: CDR1 MNHEY, CDR2 SVGEGT. This CDR3 is built from 18 residues. The CDR3 bases are TGTGCCAGCAGCCAACCCACCGACGAGGGGGCGGTGAATCAGCCCCAGCATTTT. Translated, it gives CASSQPTDEGAVNQPQHF.

This clonotype was found many times. This CDR3 reads CASSEERTPDTQYF. CDR3 DNA: TGTGCCAGCAGTGAAGAGAGGACTCCTGATACGCAGTATTTT. This sequence joins TRBV28 and TRBJ2-3; perhaps TRBD2 as D (5 bases). There are 14 residues in the CDR3. V was cut by 5 bases and J by 6 bases, with 15 bases left in between. Germline V lookup: CDR1 MDHEN, CDR2 SYDVKM.

Written as DNA, the CDR3 is TGTGCCAGCAGTTTATCACTGGCATTGAGCCAGCCCCAGCATTTT. As protein: CASSLSLALSQPQHF. The V and J genes are TRBV28 and TRBJ1-5; D gene unclear. The CDR3 covers 15 residues. CDR1 and CDR2 (germline): MDHEN, SYDVKM. V dropped 1 base and J dropped 7 bases, with 14 bases sitting between them.